This entry describes one T cell receptor beta chain. This sample is drawn from a study of Ad26.COV2.S vaccination and SARS-CoV-2 variants. Here immunoSEQ multiplex PCR was the method, and the copy in TCRdb shows in-frame clones only, minus some. The repertoire holds roughly 180,000 clones, with roughly nine tenths as singletons. Trimming left V 8 bases short and J 0 bases short, with 15 bases between. The germline CDR1 and CDR2 sequences are MNHEY and SMNVEV (reference sequence). The length of the CDR3 is 15 residues. This chain joins TRBV27 and TRBJ2-3, with a weak D call TRBD2 (6 bases). The sequenced sample was peripheral blood, obtained after recovery from COVID-19. The sequence was collected from a human donor who had recovered from COVID-19. The chain's CDR3 is CASARELTSTDTQYF. CDR3 coding DNA: TGTGCCAGCGCCCGGGAGCTAACTAGCACAGATACGCAGTATTTT.